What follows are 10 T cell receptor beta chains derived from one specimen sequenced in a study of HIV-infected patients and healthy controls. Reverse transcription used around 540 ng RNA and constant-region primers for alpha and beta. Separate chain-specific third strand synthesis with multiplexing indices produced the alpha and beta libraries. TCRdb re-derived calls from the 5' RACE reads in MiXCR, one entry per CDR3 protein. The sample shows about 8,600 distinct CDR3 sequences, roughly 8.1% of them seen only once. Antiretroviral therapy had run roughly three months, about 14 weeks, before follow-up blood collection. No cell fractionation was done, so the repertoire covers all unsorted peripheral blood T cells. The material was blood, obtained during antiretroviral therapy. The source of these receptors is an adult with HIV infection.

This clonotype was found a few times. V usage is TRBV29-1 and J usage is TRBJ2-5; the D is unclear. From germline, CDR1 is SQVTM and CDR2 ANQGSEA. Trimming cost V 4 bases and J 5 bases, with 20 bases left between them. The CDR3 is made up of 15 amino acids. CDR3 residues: CSVAHHGPTVETQYF. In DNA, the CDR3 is TGCAGCGTTGCGCACCACGGGCCAACCGTTGAGACCCAGTACTTC.

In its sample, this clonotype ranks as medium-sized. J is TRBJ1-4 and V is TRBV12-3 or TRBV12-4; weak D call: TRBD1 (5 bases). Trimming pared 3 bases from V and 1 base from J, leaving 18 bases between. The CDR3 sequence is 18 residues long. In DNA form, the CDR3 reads TGTGCCAGCAGTTTGGTGCAGGGTTCAGGGCAAACTAATGAAAAACTGTTTTTT. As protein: CASSLVQGSGQTNEKLFF.

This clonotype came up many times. The CDR3 spells CASSRQAFGEQYF. The CDR3 DNA follows: TGTGCCAGCAGCCGCCAAGCTTTTGGGGAGCAGTACTTC. The gene calls are TRBV13 and TRBJ2-7; D gene unclear. The germline V and J ends were trimmed by 5 bases and 7 bases, with 15 bases remaining between them. The length of the CDR3 is 13 residues. The germline CDR1 and CDR2 sequences are PRHDT and FYEKMQ (reference sequence).

CDR3 protein: CASSLTSSGGYTF. CDR3 nucleotide sequence: TGTGCCAGCAGCCTTACATCATCGGGCGGCTACACCTTC. The J gene is TRBJ1-2, the V gene TRBV6-6; D is unresolved. Trimming stripped 6 bases from V and 8 bases from J, with 16 bases between. From germline, CDR1 is MNHNY and CDR2 SVGAGI (reference sequence). The CDR3 totals 13 residues.

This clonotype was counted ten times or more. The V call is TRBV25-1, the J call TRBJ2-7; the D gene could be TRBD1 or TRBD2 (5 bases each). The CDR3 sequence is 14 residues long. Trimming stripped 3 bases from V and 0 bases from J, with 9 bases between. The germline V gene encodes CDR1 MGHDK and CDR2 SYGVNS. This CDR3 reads CASSDPGSSYEQYF. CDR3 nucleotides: TGTGCCAGCAGTGACCCAGGGAGCTCCTACGAGCAGTACTTC.

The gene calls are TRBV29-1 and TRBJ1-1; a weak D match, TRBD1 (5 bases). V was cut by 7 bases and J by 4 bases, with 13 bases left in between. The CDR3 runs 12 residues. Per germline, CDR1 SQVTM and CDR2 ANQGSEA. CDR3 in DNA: TGCAGCGGGGGACTTGGGGGCACTGAAGCTTTCTTT. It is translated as CSGGLGGTEAFF.

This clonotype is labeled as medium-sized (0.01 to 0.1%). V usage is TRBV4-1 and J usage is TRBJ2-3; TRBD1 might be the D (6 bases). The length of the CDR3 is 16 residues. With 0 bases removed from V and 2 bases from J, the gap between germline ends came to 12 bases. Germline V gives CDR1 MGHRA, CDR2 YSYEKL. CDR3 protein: CASSQDRQGTTDTQYF. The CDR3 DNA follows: TGCGCCAGCAGCCAAGATCGGCAGGGGACCACAGATACGCAGTATTTT.

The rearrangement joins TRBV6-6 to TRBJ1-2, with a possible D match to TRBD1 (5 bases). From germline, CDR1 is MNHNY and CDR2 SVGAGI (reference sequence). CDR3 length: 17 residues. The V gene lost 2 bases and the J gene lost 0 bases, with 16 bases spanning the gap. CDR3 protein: CASSYGLRGATNYGYTF. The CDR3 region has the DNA TGTGCCAGCAGTTACGGCCTTAGGGGTGCAACTAACTATGGCTACACCTTC.

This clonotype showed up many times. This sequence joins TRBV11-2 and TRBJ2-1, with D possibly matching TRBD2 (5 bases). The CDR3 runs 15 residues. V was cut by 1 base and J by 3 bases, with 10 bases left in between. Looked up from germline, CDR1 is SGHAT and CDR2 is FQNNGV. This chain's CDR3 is CASSLGSGVYNEQFF. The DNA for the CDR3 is TGTGCCAGCAGCTTAGGCAGCGGAGTCTACAATGAGCAGTTCTTC.

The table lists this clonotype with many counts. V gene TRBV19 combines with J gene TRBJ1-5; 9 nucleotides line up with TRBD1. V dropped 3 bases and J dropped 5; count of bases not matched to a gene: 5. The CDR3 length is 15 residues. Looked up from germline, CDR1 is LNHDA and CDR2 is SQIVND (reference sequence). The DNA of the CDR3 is TGTGCCAGTAGTATTAAGGGACAGGGCCATCAGCCCCAGCATTTT. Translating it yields CASSIKGQGHQPQHF.